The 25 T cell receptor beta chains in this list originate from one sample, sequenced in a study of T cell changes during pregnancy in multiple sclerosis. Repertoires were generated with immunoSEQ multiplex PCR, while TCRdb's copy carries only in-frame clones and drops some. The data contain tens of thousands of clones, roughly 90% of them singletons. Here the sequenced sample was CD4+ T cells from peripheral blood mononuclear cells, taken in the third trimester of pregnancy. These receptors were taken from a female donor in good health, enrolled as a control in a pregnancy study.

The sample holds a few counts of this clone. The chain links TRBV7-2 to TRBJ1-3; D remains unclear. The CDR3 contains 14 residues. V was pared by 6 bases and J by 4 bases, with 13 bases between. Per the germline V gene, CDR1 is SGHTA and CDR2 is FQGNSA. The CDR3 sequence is CASRGLEGGNTIYF. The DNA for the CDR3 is TGTGCCAGCAGGGGTTTGGAGGGAGGAAACACCATATATTTT.

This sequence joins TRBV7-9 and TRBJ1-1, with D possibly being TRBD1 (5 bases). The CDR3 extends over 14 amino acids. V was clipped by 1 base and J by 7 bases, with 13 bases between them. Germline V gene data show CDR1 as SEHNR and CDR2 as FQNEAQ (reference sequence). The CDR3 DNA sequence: TGTGCCAGCAGCTTAGGTTCGGCGGGGGGTGAAGCTTTCTTT. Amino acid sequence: CASSLGSAGGEAFF.

This CDR3 reads CASNRVVETQYF. CDR3 nucleotide sequence: TGTGCCAGCAACAGGGTGGTGGAGACCCAGTACTTC. V usage is TRBV2 and J usage is TRBJ2-5; D possibly corresponds to TRBD1 (6 bases). The V and J ends lost 7 bases and 5 bases respectively, with 11 bases between them. Germline assignment: CDR1 SNHLY and CDR2 FYNNEI. The CDR3 extends over 12 amino acids.

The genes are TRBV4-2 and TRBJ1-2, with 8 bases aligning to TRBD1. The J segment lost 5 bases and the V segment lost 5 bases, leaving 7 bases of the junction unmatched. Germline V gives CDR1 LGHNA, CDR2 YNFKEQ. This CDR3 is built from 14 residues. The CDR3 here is CASSNPRQGYGYTF. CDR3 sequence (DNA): TGTGCCAGCAGCAACCCCCGACAGGGGTATGGCTACACCTTC.

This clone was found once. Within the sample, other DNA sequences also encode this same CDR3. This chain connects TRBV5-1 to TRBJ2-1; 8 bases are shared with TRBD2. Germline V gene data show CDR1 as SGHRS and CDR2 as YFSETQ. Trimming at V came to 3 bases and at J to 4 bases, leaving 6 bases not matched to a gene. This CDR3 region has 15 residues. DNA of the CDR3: TGCGCCAGCAGCTCTTTAGCGGGGTCTTACAATGAGCAGTTCTTC. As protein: CASSSLAGSYNEQFF. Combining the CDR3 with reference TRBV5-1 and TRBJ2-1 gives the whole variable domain KAGVTQTPRYLIKTRGQQVTLSCSPISGHRSVSWYQQTPGQGLQFLFEYFSETQRNKGNFPGRFSGRQFSNSRSEMNVSTLELGDSALYLCASSSLAGSYNEQFFGPGTRLTVL.

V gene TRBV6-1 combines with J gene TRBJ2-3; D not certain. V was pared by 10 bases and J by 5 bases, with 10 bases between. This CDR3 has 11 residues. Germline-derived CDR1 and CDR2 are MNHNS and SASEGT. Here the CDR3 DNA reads TGTGCCACCCTGAGTGGAGATACGCAGTATTTT. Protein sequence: CATLSGDTQYF.

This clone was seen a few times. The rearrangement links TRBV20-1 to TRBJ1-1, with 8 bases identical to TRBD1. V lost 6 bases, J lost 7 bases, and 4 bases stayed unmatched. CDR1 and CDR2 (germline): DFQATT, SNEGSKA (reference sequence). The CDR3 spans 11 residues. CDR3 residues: CSADRVDEAFF. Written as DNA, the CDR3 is TGCAGTGCGGACAGGGTTGATGAAGCTTTCTTT.

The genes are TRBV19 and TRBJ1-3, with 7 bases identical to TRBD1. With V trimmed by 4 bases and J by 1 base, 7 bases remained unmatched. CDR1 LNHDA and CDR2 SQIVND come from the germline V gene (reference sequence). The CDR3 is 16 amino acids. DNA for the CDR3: TGTGCCAGTAGTACGCGACAGGGAGAGTCTGGAAACACCATATATTTT. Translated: CASSTRQGESGNTIYF.

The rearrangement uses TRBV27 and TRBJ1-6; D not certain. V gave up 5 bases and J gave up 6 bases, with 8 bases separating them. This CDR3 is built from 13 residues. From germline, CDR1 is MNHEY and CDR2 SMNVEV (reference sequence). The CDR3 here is CASSLFGNSPLHF. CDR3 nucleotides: TGTGCCAGCAGTCTATTCGGTAATTCACCCCTCCACTTT.

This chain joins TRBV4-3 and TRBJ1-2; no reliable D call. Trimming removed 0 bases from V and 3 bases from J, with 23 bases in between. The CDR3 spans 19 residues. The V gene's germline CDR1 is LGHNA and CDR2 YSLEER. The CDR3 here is CASSQDGVGSGEGYYGYTF. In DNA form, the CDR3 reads TGCGCCAGCAGCCAAGATGGTGTGGGGAGCGGCGAGGGCTACTATGGCTACACCTTC.

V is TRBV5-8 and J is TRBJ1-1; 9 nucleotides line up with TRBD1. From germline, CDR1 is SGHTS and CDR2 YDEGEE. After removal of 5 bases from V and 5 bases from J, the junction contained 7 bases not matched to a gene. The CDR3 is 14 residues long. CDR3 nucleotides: TGTGCCAGCAGATGGACAGGGGTGGGTACTGAAGCTTTCTTT. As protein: CASRWTGVGTEAFF.

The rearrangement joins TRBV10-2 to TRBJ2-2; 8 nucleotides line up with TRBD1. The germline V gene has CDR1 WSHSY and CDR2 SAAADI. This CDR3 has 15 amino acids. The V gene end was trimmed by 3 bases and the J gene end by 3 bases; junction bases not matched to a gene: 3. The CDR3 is CASSETGGYTGELFF. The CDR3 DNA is TGCGCCAGCAGTGAAACAGGGGGATACACCGGGGAGCTGTTTTTT.

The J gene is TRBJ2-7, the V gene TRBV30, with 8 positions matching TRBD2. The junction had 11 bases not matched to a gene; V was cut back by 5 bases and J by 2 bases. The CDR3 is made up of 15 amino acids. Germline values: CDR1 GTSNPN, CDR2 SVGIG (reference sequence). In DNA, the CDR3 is TGTGCCTGGGCCCTTGGTAGCGGGGAAACCTACGAGCAGTACTTC. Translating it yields CAWALGSGETYEQYF.

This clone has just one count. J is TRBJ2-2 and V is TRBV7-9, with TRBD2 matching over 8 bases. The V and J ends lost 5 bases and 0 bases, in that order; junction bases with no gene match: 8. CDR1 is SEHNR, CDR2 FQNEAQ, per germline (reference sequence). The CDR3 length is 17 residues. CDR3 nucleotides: TGTGCCAGCAGCGCCCGGGGGGGGCCGTCGAACACCGGGGAGCTGTTTTTT. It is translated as CASSARGGPSNTGELFF.

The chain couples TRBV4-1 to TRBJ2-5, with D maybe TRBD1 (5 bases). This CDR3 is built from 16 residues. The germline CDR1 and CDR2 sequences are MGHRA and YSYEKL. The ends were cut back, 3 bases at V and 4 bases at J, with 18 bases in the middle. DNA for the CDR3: TGCGCCAGCAGCCAGACCGGGCAGGGCGTGGGAGAGACCCAGTACTTC. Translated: CASSQTGQGVGETQYF.

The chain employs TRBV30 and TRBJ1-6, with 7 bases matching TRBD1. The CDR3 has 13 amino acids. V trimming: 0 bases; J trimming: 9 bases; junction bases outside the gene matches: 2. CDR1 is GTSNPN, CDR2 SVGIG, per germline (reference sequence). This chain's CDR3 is CAWSVQGGSPLHF. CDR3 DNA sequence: TGTGCCTGGAGTGTCCAGGGGGGTTCACCCCTCCACTTT.

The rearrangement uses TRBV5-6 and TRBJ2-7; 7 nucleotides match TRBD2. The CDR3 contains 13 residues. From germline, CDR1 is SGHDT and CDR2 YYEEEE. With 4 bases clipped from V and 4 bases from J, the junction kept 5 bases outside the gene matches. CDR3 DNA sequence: TGTGCCAGCAGCCTGGGGAGGGCATACGAGCAGTACTTC. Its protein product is CASSLGRAYEQYF.

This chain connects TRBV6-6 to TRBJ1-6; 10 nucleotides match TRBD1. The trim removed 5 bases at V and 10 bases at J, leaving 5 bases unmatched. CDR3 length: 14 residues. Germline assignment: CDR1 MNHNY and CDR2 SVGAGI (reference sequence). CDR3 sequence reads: CASSPRTGGSPLHF. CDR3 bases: TGTGCCAGCAGTCCCAGGACAGGGGGGTCACCCCTCCACTTT.

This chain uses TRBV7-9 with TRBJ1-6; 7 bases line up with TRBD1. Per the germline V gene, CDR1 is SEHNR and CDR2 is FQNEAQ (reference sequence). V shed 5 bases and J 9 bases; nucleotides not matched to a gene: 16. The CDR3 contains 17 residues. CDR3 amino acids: CASSVPGLTGVSSPLHF. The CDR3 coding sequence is TGTGCCAGCAGCGTCCCCGGCCTCACAGGGGTTTCTTCACCCCTCCACTTT.

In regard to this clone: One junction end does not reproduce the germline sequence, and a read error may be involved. CDR3 sequence reads: CAWRQGQGASDF. For the CDR3, the DNA is TGTGCCTGGAGGCAAGGACAGGGGGCTTCCGACTTC. The rearrangement links TRBV30 to TRBJ2-7; TRBD1 aligns across 11 bases. Germline values: CDR1 GTSNPN, CDR2 SVGIG (reference sequence). This CDR3 is 12 amino acids long.

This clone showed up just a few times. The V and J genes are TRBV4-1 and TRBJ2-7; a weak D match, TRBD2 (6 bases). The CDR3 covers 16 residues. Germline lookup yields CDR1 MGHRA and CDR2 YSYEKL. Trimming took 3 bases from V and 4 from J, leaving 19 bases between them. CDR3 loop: CASSQGALSGLYEQYF. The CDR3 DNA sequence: TGCGCCAGCAGCCAGGGAGCGCTGAGCGGGTTATACGAGCAGTACTTC.

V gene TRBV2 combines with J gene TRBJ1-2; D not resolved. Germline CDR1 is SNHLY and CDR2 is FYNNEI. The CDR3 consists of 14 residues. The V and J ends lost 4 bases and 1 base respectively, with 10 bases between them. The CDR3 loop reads CASSALTHNYGYTF. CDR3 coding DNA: TGTGCCAGCAGTGCCTTGACTCATAACTATGGCTACACCTTC.

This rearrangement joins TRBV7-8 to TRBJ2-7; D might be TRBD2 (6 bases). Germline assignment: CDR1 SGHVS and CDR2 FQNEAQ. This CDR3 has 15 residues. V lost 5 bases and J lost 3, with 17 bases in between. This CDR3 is CASSTDVGGVYEQYF. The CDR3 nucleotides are TGTGCCAGCAGCACAGACGTAGGAGGGGTCTACGAGCAGTACTTC.

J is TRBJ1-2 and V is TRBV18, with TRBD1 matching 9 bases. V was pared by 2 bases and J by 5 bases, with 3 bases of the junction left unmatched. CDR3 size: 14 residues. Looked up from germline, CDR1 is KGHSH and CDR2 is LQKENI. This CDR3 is CASSPRTGEYGYTF. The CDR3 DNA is TGTGCCAGCTCACCAAGGACAGGGGAGTATGGCTACACCTTC.

The CDR3 DNA reads TGTGCCAGCAGCCAAGATTCTAGCGGGGGGGCCACAGATACGCAGTATTTT. Translated: CASSQDSSGGATDTQYF. The chain combines TRBV4-2 with TRBJ2-3, with TRBD2 matching 12 bases. Germline trimming cut 0 bases from V and 2 bases from J; bases unmatched to any gene: 3. Germline V gene sequence: CDR1 LGHNA, CDR2 YNFKEQ. This CDR3 has 17 residues.